This T cell receptor (beta chain) was sequenced in a study of blood T cell repertoires in COVID-19. Turning to the study itself: Collection of acute and convalescent COVID-19 samples took place in the United States, Italy and Spain. PBMCs, B-cell-depleted T cells, or T cells provided the cDNA or gDNA that made up the material.

The CDR3 has 16 residues. The germline gives CDR1 SGHTA, CDR2 FQGTGA. V trimming: 0 bases; J trimming: 4 bases; junction bases outside the gene matches: 4. Original processing notes: Scientists estimated how many nucleated cells there were by amplifying reference gene primers. Clones were read by immunoSEQ multiplex PCR, and TCRdb kept only the in-frame ones, dropping some. V and J calls and clone size come straight from that table; D and trimming were deduced from the DNA. The sample has 200,000 to 300,000 clones, around four fifths seen once. Sequenced input: peripheral blood. This clonotype was sampled from an older woman with active or convalescent COVID-19. The genes are TRBV7-3 and TRBJ2-1; 9 bases are a match to TRBD2. CDR3 sequence: CASSLTASGGYNEQFF. As DNA, the CDR3 is TGTGCCAGCAGCTTAACGGCCAGCGGGGGGTACAATGAGCAGTTCTTC.